This is a list of T cell receptor beta chains from one sample in a study of T cell clones after liver transplantation. Clones were sequenced by immunoSEQ multiplex PCR, and TCRdb holds only the in-frame ones, with some missing. This sample has 70,000 or so clones, with under 95% found just once. This material consisted of CD4+ T cells from blood, taken before liver transplant. The source of these receptors is a human donor who received a liver transplant. CDR3s include the opening cysteine and the closing phenylalanine or tryptophan. The order of the fields is J gene, clone size, V gene, D gene, CDR3 protein, CDR3 DNA. D genes are given only for firm matches. Where a row states a size, it is once, few, many or the class of an expanded clone; other rows omit it.

TRBJ1-6 | NA | TRBV7-8 | NA | CASSLATGTNNSPLHF | TGTGCCAGCAGCTTAGCTACAGGGACTAATAATTCACCCCTCCACTTT
TRBJ2-7 | NA | TRBV27 | NA | CAEPSQGYEQYF | TGTGCCGAACCTTCCCAGGGCTACGAGCAGTACTTC
TRBJ2-1 | NA | TRBV9 | TRBD2 | CASSVQSGGSYNEQFF | TGTGCCAGCAGCGTACAATCAGGCGGGAGCTACAATGAGCAGTTCTTC
TRBJ1-3 | NA | TRBV11-3 | NA | CASSFGNTIYF | TGTGCCAGCAGCTTTGGAAACACCATATATTTT
TRBJ2-5 | NA | TRBV7-8 | TRBD2 | CASGFAGGETQYF | TGTGCCAGCGGTTTCGCGGGAGGAGAGACCCAGTACTTC
TRBJ1-1 | once | TRBV5-4 | NA | CASSPSGAQGNTEAFF | TGTGCCAGCAGCCCGTCCGGGGCCCAGGGGAACACTGAAGCTTTCTTT
TRBJ2-3 | NA | TRBV5-8 | NA | CASSLGQKSTDTQYF | TGTGCCAGCAGCTTGGGACAGAAATCCACAGATACGCAGTATTTT
TRBJ2-3 | NA | TRBV11-2 | TRBD2 | CASSIIKLAGSPDTQYF | TGTGCCAGCAGCATAATAAAACTAGCGGGATCCCCAGATACGCAGTATTTT
TRBJ2-1 | NA | TRBV6-6 | NA | CASSRYSGAYNEQFF | TGTGCCAGCAGTCGGTATAGCGGCGCCTACAATGAGCAGTTCTTC
TRBJ2-7 | NA | TRBV5-1 | NA | CASSLGSTRSGEQYF | TGCGCCAGCAGCTTGGGTTCTACAAGAAGCGGCGAGCAGTACTTC
TRBJ2-5 | NA | TRBV7-2 | NA | CASSFFRAETQYF | TGTGCCAGCAGCTTCTTCCGTGCAGAGACCCAGTACTTC
TRBJ2-1 | NA | TRBV7-3 | TRBD2 | CASSLRAGVGDNEQFF | TGTGCCAGCAGCTTAAGGGCGGGAGTTGGGGACAATGAGCAGTTCTTC
TRBJ1-5 | NA | TRBV27 | TRBD1 | CASSSGQGGFSQPQHF | TGTGCCAGCAGTTCAGGACAGGGTGGATTCTCTCAGCCCCAGCATTTT
TRBJ2-7 | NA | TRBV7-3 | TRBD1 | CASSPGQGAYEQYF | TGTGCCAGCAGCCCCGGACAGGGAGCCTACGAGCAGTACTTC
TRBJ2-5 | NA | TRBV7-3 | NA | CASSLGGASGETQYF | TGTGCCAGCAGCCTTGGGGGGGCCAGCGGCGAGACCCAGTACTTC
TRBJ2-7 | NA | TRBV29-1 | NA | CSVSDNYEQYF | TGCAGCGTTTCGGACAACTACGAGCAGTACTTC
TRBJ1-2 | NA | TRBV2 | NA | CASRLNLYGYTF | TGTGCCAGCAGGCTTAATCTCTATGGCTACACCTTC
TRBJ2-5 | NA | TRBV27 | NA | CASSLRWAGLGETQYF | TGTGCCAGCAGTCTCCGCTGGGCAGGGCTTGGTGAGACCCAGTACTTC
TRBJ2-2 | NA | TRBV6-6 | NA | CASSFVGKPPGELFF | TGTGCCAGCAGTTTCGTGGGAAAACCCCCCGGGGAGCTGTTTTTT
TRBJ1-5 | NA | TRBV4-3 | NA | CASSQEGVSNQPQHF | TGCGCCAGCAGCCAAGAGGGGGTAAGCAATCAGCCCCAGCATTTT
TRBJ2-5 | once | TRBV5-1 | NA | CASSLEGREPQYF | TGCGCCAGCAGCTTGGAGGGACGGGAGCCCCAGTACTTC
TRBJ1-5 | NA | TRBV2 | NA | CASTSEGNQPQHF | TGTGCCAGCACCTCAGAGGGTAATCAGCCCCAGCATTTT
TRBJ2-7 | NA | TRBV4-3 | TRBD1 | CASSRGLRYEQYF | TGCGCCAGCAGTAGGGGGCTCCGCTACGAGCAGTACTTC
TRBJ2-5 | NA | TRBV7-8 | TRBD1 | CASSLDRGDTQYF | TGTGCCAGCAGCCTAGACAGGGGGGACACCCAGTACTTC
TRBJ2-1 | NA | TRBV7-3 | NA | CASSLGGASSYNEQFF | TGTGCCAGCAGCTTGGGAGGAGCGAGCTCCTACAATGAGCAGTTCTTC
TRBJ2-2 | once | TRBV7-6 | NA | CASSSVVNTGELFF | TGTGCCAGCAGCTCCGTGGTGAACACCGGGGAGCTGTTTTTT
TRBJ1-4 | once | TRBV9 | NA | CASSVGRVPGGHATNEKLFF | TGTGCCAGCAGCGTGGGCAGGGTGCCCGGAGGGCATGCAACTAATGAAAAACTGTTTTTT
TRBJ2-1 | NA | TRBV7-8 | TRBD2 | CASSLASASGIYNEQFF | TGTGCCAGCAGCTTAGCGTCAGCTAGCGGGATATACAATGAGCAGTTCTTC
TRBJ2-2 | NA | TRBV6-5 | TRBD1 | CASSPPGQGAGELFF | TGTGCCAGCAGTCCGCCGGGACAGGGGGCCGGGGAGCTGTTTTTT
TRBJ2-5 | NA | TRBV10-3 | NA | CASSPKGGQETQYF | TGTGCCAGCTCCCCAAAGGGGGGCCAAGAGACCCAGTACTTC
TRBJ1-1 | NA | TRBV19 | NA | CASRQRQRMNTEAFF | TGTGCCAGTAGACAACGACAGAGGATGAACACTGAAGCTTTCTTT
TRBJ2-6 | once | TRBV27 | NA | CASSFGPGRTSGANVLTF | TGTGCCAGCAGTTTTGGGCCGGGGCGGACCTCTGGGGCCAACGTCCTGACTTTC
TRBJ1-1 | NA | TRBV4-1 | TRBD1 | CASSPGQGAVTEAFF | TGCGCCAGCAGCCCGGGCCAGGGGGCGGTCACTGAAGCTTTCTTT
TRBJ2-1 | NA | TRBV18 | TRBD2 | CASSPRTSGHNEQFF | TGTGCCAGCTCACCCAGGACTAGCGGTCACAATGAGCAGTTCTTC
TRBJ2-7 | NA | TRBV11-3 | TRBD1 | CASSLGPPGGLYEQYF | TGTGCCAGCAGCTTAGGACCCCCAGGGGGCCTCTACGAGCAGTACTTC
TRBJ1-5 | NA | TRBV10-2 | NA | CASSTTVHQPQHF | TGCGCCAGCAGTACGACCGTACATCAGCCCCAGCATTTT
TRBJ2-3 | NA | TRBV7-2 | TRBD2 | CASSLVGAPHGRADTQYF | TGTGCCAGCAGCTTAGTCGGGGCCCCCCACGGGAGGGCAGATACGCAGTATTTT
TRBJ1-4 | NA | TRBV9 | TRBD1 | CASSAWDRGTEKLFF | TGTGCCAGCAGCGCGTGGGACAGGGGGACTGAAAAACTGTTTTTT
TRBJ1-6 | NA | TRBV30 | NA | CAWSVWGSPLHF | TGTGCCTGGAGTGTTTGGGGTTCACCCCTCCACTTT
TRBJ2-7 | once | TRBV9 | NA | CASSYRDEGWQYF | TGTGCCAGCAGCTACCGGGACGAAGGTTGGCAGTACTTC
TRBJ2-1 | NA | TRBV7-2 | NA | CASSPQDGWGTNEQFF | TGTGCCAGCAGCCCACAAGACGGGTGGGGAACCAATGAGCAGTTCTTC
TRBJ1-5 | NA | TRBV28 | NA | CASSLTSQPQHF | TGTGCCAGCAGTTTAACAAGTCAGCCCCAGCATTTT
TRBJ2-1 | NA | TRBV29-1 | TRBD1 | CSGGGQGTYEQFF | TGCAGCGGGGGTGGACAGGGGACCTATGAGCAGTTCTTC
TRBJ1-1 | NA | TRBV5-1 | NA | CASSLQVSNTEAFF | TGCGCCAGCAGCTTGCAGGTCTCGAACACTGAAGCTTTCTTT